A single sample is the source of the 26 T cell receptor beta chains below, sequenced in a study of blood T cell repertoires in COVID-19. The method was immunoSEQ multiplex PCR; TCRdb's version includes in-frame clones alone and lacks a portion of them. The sample lists about 250,000 clones; roughly 81% were seen once. Sequencing was performed on PBMCs or T cells enriched from blood (not recorded which). The receptors come from a woman in her fifties or sixties who had been exposed to COVID-19.

The V call is TRBV7-7, the J call TRBJ1-3, with unresolved D. Germline-derived CDR1 and CDR2 are SSHAT and FNYEAQ (reference sequence). Deletions cut 5 bases from V and 0 bases from J, with 8 bases between. This CDR3 is built from 14 residues. This chain's CDR3 is CASSPDYSGNTIYF. CDR3 in DNA: TGTGCCAGCAGCCCTGACTACTCTGGAAACACCATATATTTT.

Comment on this clone: Relative to the germline gene, one junction end is altered; a read error may explain this. V and J are TRBV6-1 and TRBJ2-2; 7 bases align to TRBD1. This CDR3 comprises 15 residues. In germline, CDR1 is MNHNS, CDR2 SASEGT. The CDR3 protein is CASSEEEGATGELFF. The CDR3 coding sequence is TGTGCGAGCAGTGAGGAAGAGGGGGCTACCGGGGAGCTGTTTTTT.

The genes are TRBV28 and TRBJ1-2, with TRBD1 as a possible D gene (5 bases). Germline assignment: CDR1 MDHEN and CDR2 SYDVKM. The ends were cut back, 8 bases at V and 5 bases at J, with 15 bases in the middle. The CDR3 spans 13 residues. CDR3 region: CASQGNSQYGYTF. The CDR3 coding sequence is TGTGCCAGCCAGGGTAACAGTCAATATGGCTACACCTTC.

The chain recombines TRBV11-2 with TRBJ1-5; tentative D call: TRBD1 (5 bases). V lost 5 bases to trimming and J lost 2 bases, with 13 bases between them. The CDR3 runs to 15 residues. Germline CDR1 SGHAT, CDR2 FQNNGV. CDR3 amino acids: CASSPGGGGNQPQHF. CDR3 in DNA: TGTGCCAGCAGCCCCGGTGGGGGGGGCAATCAGCCCCAGCATTTT.

The chain couples TRBV13 to TRBJ1-1, with no clear D. This CDR3 contains 11 residues. Trimming shortened V by 0 bases and J by 9 bases, and 5 bases separated the two germline ends. Germline V CDR1 and CDR2: PRHDT, FYEKMQ (reference sequence). The CDR3 region has the DNA TGTGCCAGCAGCTTAGGACAGAAAGCTTTCTTT. It specifies CASSLGQKAFF.

The chain uses TRBV3-1 (or the pseudogene TRBV3-2) and TRBJ1-6, with D possibly being TRBD1 (6 bases). Germline CDR1 and CDR2: LGHDT and YNNKEL (reference sequence). The CDR3 is 17 residues long. Trimming removed 1 base at V and 0 bases at J, with 10 bases between. CDR3 nucleotide sequence: TGTGCCAGCAGCCAAGTACAGGGTCACTCCTATAATTCACCCCTCCACTTT. This gives the protein CASSQVQGHSYNSPLHF.

The J gene is TRBJ2-1, the V gene TRBV5-4, with D possibly TRBD2 on 7 matching bases. The CDR3 is 15 amino acids. The V gene lost 1 base and the J gene lost 5 bases, with 13 bases spanning the gap. Looked up from germline, CDR1 is SGHNT and CDR2 is YYREEE (reference sequence). The DNA for the CDR3 is TGTGCCAGCAGCTTGATCGGGGGGCTGAACAATGAGCAGTTCTTC. Translation gives CASSLIGGLNNEQFF.

The genes are TRBV29-1 and TRBJ2-2, with D tentatively TRBD1 (6 bases). The V and J ends lost 4 bases and 5 bases respectively, with 20 bases between them. Germline values: CDR1 SQVTM, CDR2 ANQGSEA. The CDR3 is made up of 16 amino acids. The CDR3 nucleotides are TGCAGCGTTGCCCGCCTCAGGGGAGTCGAAACCGGGGAGCTGTTTTTT. Translation gives CSVARLRGVETGELFF.

The rearrangement joins TRBV30 to TRBJ1-6; D might be TRBD1 (6 bases). Trimming left V 2 bases short and J 10 bases short, with 15 bases between. The CDR3 has 14 amino acids. Germline loops: CDR1 GTSNPN, CDR2 SVGIG (reference sequence). Here the CDR3 reads CAWSIGGARSPLHF. The DNA for the CDR3 is TGTGCCTGGAGTATTGGGGGGGCAAGGTCACCCCTCCACTTT.

This clone showed up just a few times. The chain recombines TRBV6-1 with TRBJ2-7, with 7 bases aligning to TRBD2. The V gene's germline CDR1 is MNHNS and CDR2 SASEGT. The CDR3 runs 17 residues. After removal of 3 bases from V and 0 bases from J, the junction contained 11 bases not matched to a gene. DNA for the CDR3: TGTGCCAGCAGTGAGTCCCTCGGGGGGTCTAGCTCCTACGAGCAGTACTTC. This translates into CASSESLGGSSSYEQYF.

The rearrangement joins TRBV11-2 to TRBJ1-1; 9 nucleotides match TRBD1. Trimming cost V 1 base and J 6 bases; bases outside gene matches: 6. The CDR3 is 15 amino acids. From germline, CDR1 is SGHAT and CDR2 FQNNGV. Here the CDR3 DNA reads TGTGCCAGCAGCTTAGCGGGACAGGGAACGGCTGAAGCTTTCTTT. It encodes CASSLAGQGTAEAFF.

The V gene is TRBV5-8, the J gene TRBJ2-1; D possibly corresponds to TRBD1 (5 bases). The V gene lost 0 bases and the J gene lost 0 bases, with 7 bases spanning the gap. Per germline, CDR1 SGHTS and CDR2 YDEGEE. This CDR3 comprises 15 residues. The CDR3 is CASSLAGNSYNEQFF. The CDR3, as DNA: TGTGCCAGCAGCTTGGCAGGGAACTCCTACAATGAGCAGTTCTTC.

V and J are TRBV12-3 or TRBV12-4 and TRBJ2-3; 8 positions match TRBD1. The V segment lost 7 bases and the J segment 14 bases; nucleotides outside the gene matches: 8. This CDR3 spans 11 amino acids. The DNA of the CDR3 is TGTGCCAGCACTTCGGGACAGGCGCGGTATTTT. Translation gives CASTSGQARYF.

This clone was recorded many times. The chain couples TRBV12-3 or TRBV12-4 to TRBJ2-7; TRBD1 matches at 7 bases. The CDR3 is 11 amino acids. Trimming removed 5 bases from V and 6 bases from J; junction bases left unmatched: 1. CDR3 bases: TGTGCCAGCAGTCGGACAGGCGAGCAGTACTTC. Translated: CASSRTGEQYF.

The CDR3 reads CASSRSGAYEQYF. CDR3 in DNA: TGTGCCAGCAGCAGATCAGGGGCCTACGAGCAGTACTTC. This chain joins TRBV11-2 and TRBJ2-7; maybe TRBD1 (6 bases). The V gene's germline CDR1 is SGHAT and CDR2 FQNNGV. The CDR3 runs to 13 residues. V shed 5 bases and J shed 2 bases, with 10 bases lying between them.

The J gene is TRBJ1-2, the V gene TRBV28; maybe TRBD1 (6 bases). The V gene lost 6 bases and the J gene lost 8 bases, with 28 bases spanning the gap. CDR1 MDHEN and CDR2 SYDVKM come from the germline V gene. This CDR3 is 17 amino acids long. CDR3 region: CASSSSDRPAHLVGYTF. In DNA, the CDR3 is TGTGCCAGCAGCTCCTCGGACAGACCAGCCCACCTCGTCGGCTACACCTTC.

The chain joins TRBV2 to TRBJ1-5; D call uncertain. The CDR3 spans 13 residues. V dropped 8 bases and J dropped 2 bases, with 10 bases sitting between them. Germline CDR1 reads SNHLY; CDR2 reads FYNNEI. CDR3 DNA sequence: TGTGCCAGCGGTTTGATAGGCAATCAGCCCCAGCATTTT. This encodes CASGLIGNQPQHF.

The V and J genes are TRBV7-9 and TRBJ1-1; D not resolved. Trimming took 7 bases from V and 4 from J, leaving 16 bases between them. The CDR3 has 14 amino acids. From germline, CDR1 is SEHNR and CDR2 FQNEAQ (reference sequence). The CDR3 spells CASTAGVRITEAFF. DNA of the CDR3: TGTGCCAGCACCGCGGGCGTGAGGATCACTGAAGCTTTCTTT.

The chain carries TRBV7-2 and TRBJ1-2; D might be TRBD1 (6 bases). The CDR3 is 16 amino acids. Per germline, CDR1 SGHTA and CDR2 FQGNSA. Trimming took 0 bases from V and 8 from J, leaving 19 bases between them. The CDR3 DNA sequence: TGTGCCAGCAGCTTAGCAGGATGGGCAGGGGACGAGGGCTACACCTTC. This sequence encodes CASSLAGWAGDEGYTF. Full variable domain (missing parts from reference TRBV7-2 and TRBJ1-2): GAGVSQSPSNKVTEKGKDVELRCDPISGHTALYWYRQSLGQGLEFLIYFQGNSAPDKSGLPSDRFSAERTGGSVSTLTIQRTQQEDSAVYLCASSLAGWAGDEGYTFGSGTRLTVV.

The rearrangement joins TRBV9 to TRBJ1-5; D might be TRBD1 (6 bases). Germline CDR1 is SGDLS and CDR2 is YYNGEE. Trimming removed 5 bases from V and 7 bases from J, with 16 bases in between. This CDR3 region has 14 residues. CDR3 sequence: CASSEGGPGQPQHF. The CDR3 DNA follows: TGTGCCAGCAGTGAGGGGGGGCCCGGACAGCCCCAGCATTTT. Based on the CDR3 plus reference TRBV9 and TRBJ1-5, the full variable domain is DSGVTQTPKHLITATGQRVTLRCSPRSGDLSVYWYQQSLDQGLQFLIQYYNGEERAKGNILERFSAQQFPDLHSELNLSSLELGDSALYFCASSEGGPGQPQHFGDGTRLSIL.

The gene calls are TRBV7-7 and TRBJ1-1; D not resolved. CDR1 is SSHAT, CDR2 FNYEAQ, per germline (reference sequence). V was pared by 1 base and J by 3 bases, with 6 bases between. CDR3 length: 13 residues. As DNA, the CDR3 is TGTGCCAGCAGCTTAGGAGAGGACACTGAAGCTTTCTTT. Its translation: CASSLGEDTEAFF. Combining the CDR3 with reference TRBV7-7 and TRBJ1-1 gives the whole variable domain GAGVSQSPRYKVTKRGQDVTLRCDPISSHATLYWYQQALGQGPEFLTYFNYEAQPDKSGLPSDRFSAERPEGSISTLTIQRTEQRDSAMYRCASSLGEDTEAFFGQGTRLTVV.

This chain connects TRBV7-3 to TRBJ2-2; D unresolved. Germline V gives CDR1 SGHTA, CDR2 FQGTGA. V was trimmed by 2 bases and J by 4 bases, leaving 5 bases between them. CDR3 length: 13 residues. For the CDR3, the DNA is TGTGCCAGCAGCTTACGTGTCACCGGGGAGCTGTTTTTT. This gives the protein CASSLRVTGELFF.

This clone showed up just a few times. The chain carries TRBV6-6 and TRBJ2-1; 11 bases line up with TRBD2. V was pared by 5 bases and J by 7 bases, with 13 bases of the junction left unmatched. CDR3 length: 17 amino acids. Germline CDR1 reads MNHNY; CDR2 reads SVGAGI (reference sequence). For the CDR3, the DNA is TGTGCCAGCAGTCACCTACCTTTAGCGGGGGGGCCAAATGAGCAGTTCTTC. The encoded protein is CASSHLPLAGGPNEQFF.

CDR3 sequence reads: CARETGSGGGTEAFF. The DNA for the CDR3 is TGTGCCAGAGAGACAGGTTCCGGTGGCGGCACTGAAGCTTTCTTT. The rearrangement uses TRBV2 and TRBJ1-1; a possible D gene is TRBD1 (6 bases). The ends were cut back, 9 bases at V and 4 bases at J, with 21 bases in the middle. Germline V gene lookup returns CDR1 SNHLY and CDR2 FYNNEI. The CDR3 extends over 15 amino acids.

The genes are TRBV12-3 or TRBV12-4 and TRBJ2-1; D not certain. The V end was cut by 2 bases, the J end by 9 bases, with 8 bases between. The CDR3 runs 12 residues. The CDR3 is CASSLIYGEQFF. The CDR3 DNA follows: TGTGCCAGCAGTTTAATCTACGGTGAGCAGTTCTTC.

This chain links TRBV3-1 (or the pseudogene TRBV3-2) with TRBJ2-3, with 8 bases fitting TRBD1. V lost 5 bases to trimming and J lost 6 bases; unmatched junction nucleotides: 7. Germline V gene lookup returns CDR1 LGHDT and CDR2 YNNKEL (reference sequence). This CDR3 has 14 residues. The CDR3 DNA is TGTGCCAGCAGCTATCAGGGGGCAGGGGATACGCAGTATTTT. Protein: CASSYQGAGDTQYF.